This T cell receptor beta chain was identified during a study of blood T cell repertoires in COVID-19. TCRdb keeps only in-frame clones here, not all; method: immunoSEQ multiplex PCR. The sample records roughly 41,000 clones, 70% to 90% being singletons. V was pared by 7 bases and J by 2 bases, with 18 bases between. CDR3 length: 15 residues. Sequencing was done on a sample of peripheral blood. V and J are TRBV23-1 and TRBJ2-7; no clear D. TRBV23-1 is flagged as an ORF with uncertain function. The sequence was collected from a human donor in a cohort sampled during active COVID-19. The donor label of this sample is uncertain. CDR3 bases: TGCGCCAGCATAAGGTCCGCGGCAGCACCCTACGAGCAGTACTTC. The encoded protein is CASIRSAAAPYEQYF.